This T cell receptor (beta chain) appears in the sequencing data of a study of cytomegalovirus exposure and HLA in healthy donors. Findings of the study overall: The authors later linked a missense DCLRE1C variant to TCR beta V- and J-gene trimming.

CDR1 and CDR2 from the germline V gene are SNHLY and FYNNEI. The CDR3 extends over 14 amino acids. The ends lost 6 bases at V and 2 bases at J; junction bases unmatched: 5. Comment on this clone: Its antigen is still unknown.

Healthy bone marrow donors made up the donor group. Researchers ran the PCR with 60 Vbeta and 13 Jbeta primers. The data were produced by immunoSEQ multiplex PCR, yet TCRdb's version contains in-frame clones alone and is incomplete. The top ten clones hold approximately 1.5% of a sample with 150,000 to 200,000 clones, about 65% of them seen once. The sequence was collected from a girl aged 10 to 17 in good health and CMV-seronegative. The chain is built from TRBV2 and TRBJ1-1; 8 bases match TRBD1. Input material: PBMCs. CDR3 region: CASRAGTGNTEAFF. DNA for the CDR3: TGTGCCAGCAGGGCCGGGACAGGTAACACTGAAGCTTTCTTT.